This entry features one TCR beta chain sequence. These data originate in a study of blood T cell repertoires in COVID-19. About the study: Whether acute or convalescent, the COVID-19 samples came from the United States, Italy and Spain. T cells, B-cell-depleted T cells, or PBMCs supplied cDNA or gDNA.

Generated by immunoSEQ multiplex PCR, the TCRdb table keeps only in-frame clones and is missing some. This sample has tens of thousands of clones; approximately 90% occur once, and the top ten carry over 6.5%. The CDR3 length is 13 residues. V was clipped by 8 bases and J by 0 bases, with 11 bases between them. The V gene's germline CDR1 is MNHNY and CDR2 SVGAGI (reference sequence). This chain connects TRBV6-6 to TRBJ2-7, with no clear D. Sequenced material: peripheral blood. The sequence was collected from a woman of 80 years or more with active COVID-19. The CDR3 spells CASFSQFSYEQYF. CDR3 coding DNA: TGTGCCAGCTTTAGCCAGTTCTCCTACGAGCAGTACTTC.